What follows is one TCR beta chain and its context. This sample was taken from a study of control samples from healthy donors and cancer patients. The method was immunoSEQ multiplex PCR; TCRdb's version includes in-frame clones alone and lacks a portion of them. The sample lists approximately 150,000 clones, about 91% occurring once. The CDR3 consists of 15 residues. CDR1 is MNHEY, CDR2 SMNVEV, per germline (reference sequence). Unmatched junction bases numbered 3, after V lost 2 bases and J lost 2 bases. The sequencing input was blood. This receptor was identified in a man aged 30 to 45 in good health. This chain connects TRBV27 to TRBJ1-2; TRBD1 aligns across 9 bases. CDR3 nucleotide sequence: TGTGCCAGCAGTTTAGGGACAGGGCGGAACTATGGCTACACCTTC. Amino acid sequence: CASSLGTGRNYGYTF.